The rows below give T cell receptor beta chains drawn from one sample of a study of spatial heterogeneity in lung cancer. Each CDR3 protein is one row after TCRdb ran MiXCR on the 5' RACE reads. The table has about 5,800 distinct CDR3 sequences, roughly an eighth seen once. The sample in question was normal lung tissue next to the tumor, obtained at surgery. The receptor set was obtained from a female donor with early-stage non-small cell lung cancer. The CDR3 runs from the conserved cysteine through the conserved F or W. Fields, in order: clone size, J gene, D gene, V gene, CDR3 DNA, CDR3 protein. The D gene is left open where the match is weak. Size is omitted from some rows. Given values are once, few, many or a class for expanded clones.

NA,TRBJ2-7,TRBD2,TRBV9,TGTGCCAGCAGCGTAAGGGAACTAGCGGGGGTGGAGCAGTACTTC,CASSVRELAGVEQYF
medium-sized,TRBJ2-4,NA,TRBV7-9,TGTGCCAGCAGCTCTCAAAACATTCAGTACTTC,CASSSQNIQYF
many,TRBJ2-7,TRBD2,TRBV3-1,TGTGCCAGCAGCCAACTCTCTCGGACTAGCGGGAGCTCCTACGAGCAGTACTTC,CASSQLSRTSGSSYEQYF
NA,TRBJ2-2,TRBD1,TRBV7-8,TGTGCCAGCAGCAAAGGGACAGGGACACCGGGGGAGCTGTTTTTT,CASSKGTGTPGELFF
medium-sized,TRBJ1-1,TRBD1,TRBV10-3,TGTGCCATCAGTGATGACAGGGCGGGAGCTTTCTTT,CAISDDRAGAFF
many,TRBJ1-4,NA,TRBV6-5,TGTGCCAGCAGTCAATCTAGGACAGTTCGAAATGAAAAACTGTTTTTT,CASSQSRTVRNEKLFF
medium-sized,TRBJ1-5,TRBD1,TRBV20-1,TGCAGTGCTAGGAGGGCAGGGGGTAGCATTTCCGATCAGCCCCAGCATTTT,CSARRAGGSISDQPQHF
medium-sized,TRBJ1-5,NA,TRBV20-1,TGCAGTGCGCTAGGAGATTATAGCAATCAGCCCCAGCATTTT,CSALGDYSNQPQHF
medium-sized,TRBJ2-3,TRBD2,TRBV30,TGTGCCCATACTAGCGGGAATGGAGATACGCAGTATTTT,CAHTSGNGDTQYF
NA,TRBJ1-2,NA,TRBV4-1,TGCGCCAGCAGCCAACCCCTACGGGGGATCTATGGCTACACCTTC,CASSQPLRGIYGYTF
medium-sized,TRBJ2-5,TRBD1,TRBV7-2,TGTGCCAGCAGCCCACAGGGGGGATTACAAGAGACCCAGTACTTC,CASSPQGGLQETQYF
few,TRBJ1-5,TRBD1,TRBV29-1,TGCAGCGTTCGGGACAGGGCCTCTGCTTGGGGTAATCAGCCCCAGCATTTT,CSVRDRASAWGNQPQHF